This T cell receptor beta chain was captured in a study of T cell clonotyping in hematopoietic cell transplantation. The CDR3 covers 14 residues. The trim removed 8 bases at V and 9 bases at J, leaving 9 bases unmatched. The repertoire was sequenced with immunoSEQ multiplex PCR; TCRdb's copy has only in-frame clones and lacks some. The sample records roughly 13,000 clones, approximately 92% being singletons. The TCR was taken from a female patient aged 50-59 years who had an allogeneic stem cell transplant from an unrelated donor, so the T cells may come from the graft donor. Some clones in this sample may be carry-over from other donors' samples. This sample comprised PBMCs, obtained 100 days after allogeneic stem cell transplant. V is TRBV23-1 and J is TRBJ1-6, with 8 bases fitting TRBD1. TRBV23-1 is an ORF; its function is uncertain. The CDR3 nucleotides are TGCGCCAGCCGCATCAGGGGGCGGGCTTCACCCCTCCACTTT. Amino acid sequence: CASRIRGRASPLHF.